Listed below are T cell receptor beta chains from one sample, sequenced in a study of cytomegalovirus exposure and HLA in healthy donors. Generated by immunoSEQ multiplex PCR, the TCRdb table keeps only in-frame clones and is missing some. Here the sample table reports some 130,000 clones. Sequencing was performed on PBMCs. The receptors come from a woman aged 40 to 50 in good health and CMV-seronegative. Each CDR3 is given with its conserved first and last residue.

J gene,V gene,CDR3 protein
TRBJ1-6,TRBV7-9,CASSLGQLNSPLHF
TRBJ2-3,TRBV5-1,CASGALGDWDTQYF
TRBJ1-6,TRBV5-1,CASSLAGIYNSPLHF
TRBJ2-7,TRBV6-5,CASSFGSWGGTYEQYF
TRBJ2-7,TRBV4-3,CASSQETDYGYEQYF
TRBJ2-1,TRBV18,CASSPSAGRSEQFF
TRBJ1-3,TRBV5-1,CASSLTGTGTHYSGNTIYF
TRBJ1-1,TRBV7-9,CASGGDTEAFF
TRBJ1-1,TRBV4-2,CASSQENRGRTEAFF
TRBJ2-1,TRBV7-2,CASSLFVRGMGNEQFF
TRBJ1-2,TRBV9,CASSVEATGPYGYTF
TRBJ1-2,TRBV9,CASSARGGARANYGYTF
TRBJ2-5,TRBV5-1,CASSRGSRGGETQYF
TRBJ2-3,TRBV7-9,CASSPFGSGNTDTQYF
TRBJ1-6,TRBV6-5,CASTAGSSYNSPLHF
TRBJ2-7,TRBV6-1,CASSEPMSYEQYF
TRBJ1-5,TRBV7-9,CASSLSRGDQPQHF
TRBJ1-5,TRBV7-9,CASSLGGGTGNNQPQHF
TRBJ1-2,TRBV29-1,CSAPRQGLDYGYTF
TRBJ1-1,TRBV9,CASSVAQLNTEAFF
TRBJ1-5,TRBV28,CASSFPPPRPQHF
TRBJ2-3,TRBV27,CASTWWGGRGRNTQYF
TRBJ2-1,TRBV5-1,CASSLDLGGPDEQFF
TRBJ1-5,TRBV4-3,CASSQDRNQPQHF
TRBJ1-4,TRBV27,CASSPGADNEKLFF
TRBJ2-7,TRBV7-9,CASSLDGEVYEQYF
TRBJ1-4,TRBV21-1,CASSSHRSLGGEKLFF
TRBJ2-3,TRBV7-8,CASSLKPPSRGTDTQYF
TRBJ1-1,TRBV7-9,CASSLLPPTFWNTEAFF
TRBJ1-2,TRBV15,CATSRVGVDSSYGYTF
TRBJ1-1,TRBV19,CASSTDRGRYSGAFF